These 4 T cell receptor beta chains were all obtained from the same sample, sequenced in a study of blood T cell repertoires in COVID-19. The assay was immunoSEQ multiplex PCR, and TCRdb's table has in-frame clones only and misses some. The sample contains about 300,000 clones, just under 90% of which appear only once. Material for sequencing was peripheral blood. These receptors were taken from a woman in her 30s with COVID-19, enrolled during active disease.

The chain employs TRBV11-2 and TRBJ1-3; D remains ambiguous. The length of the CDR3 is 13 residues. Germline lookup yields CDR1 SGHAT and CDR2 FQNNGV. V was cut by 5 bases and J by 4 bases, with 9 bases left in between. The CDR3 DNA reads TGTGCCAGCAGCGTATCTACCGGAAACACCATATATTTT. Its translation is CASSVSTGNTIYF.

This clone was seen a few times. CDR3 DNA sequence: TGTGCCAGCAGCTTAGTTGCGACTAAAGAAGCTTTCTTT. It yields the protein CASSLVATKEAFF. This chain connects TRBV11-2 to TRBJ1-1; unclear D gene. CDR3 size: 13 residues. V gave up 1 base and J gave up 8 bases, with 11 bases separating them. Germline V gives CDR1 SGHAT, CDR2 FQNNGV.

This clone was seen more than once but under ten times. The rearrangement links TRBV28 to TRBJ2-1, with 8 bases aligning to TRBD2. J lost 5 bases, V lost 7 bases, and 4 bases had no gene match. The CDR3 has 13 residues. Germline V gives CDR1 MDHEN, CDR2 SYDVKM. CDR3 in amino acids: CASTRGGHNEQFF. DNA of the CDR3: TGTGCCAGCACCCGGGGGGGCCACAATGAGCAGTTCTTC.

The chain recombines TRBV30 with TRBJ1-5, with unresolved D. The CDR3 sequence is 13 residues long. Germline values: CDR1 GTSNPN, CDR2 SVGIG (reference sequence). Trimming cost V 0 bases and J 2 bases, with 5 bases left between them. CDR3 sequence: CAWSVRGNQPQHF. The DNA for the CDR3 is TGTGCCTGGAGTGTACGAGGCAATCAGCCCCAGCATTTT.